The 14 T cell receptor beta chains below were found in one sample sequenced in a study of blood T cell repertoires in COVID-19. Produced via immunoSEQ multiplex PCR; TCRdb's table is partial and in-frame only. The repertoire consists of around 250,000 clones, with 85% to 90% occurring once and the leading ten covering about 1.5%. The sequenced material came from PBMCs or T cells enriched from blood (not recorded which). Receptors originate from a woman in her forties or fifties who had recovered from COVID-19.

The rearrangement joins TRBV19 to TRBJ1-5; D gene uncertain. Germline-derived CDR1 and CDR2 are LNHDA and SQIVND (reference sequence). Trimming shortened V by 3 bases and J by 0 bases, and 6 bases separated the two germline ends. The CDR3 spans 14 residues. This chain's CDR3 is CASSISDSNQPQHF. DNA for the CDR3: TGTGCCAGTAGTATTAGTGATAGCAATCAGCCCCAGCATTTT.

The V and J genes are TRBV5-5 and TRBJ2-5; 11 nucleotides align to TRBD2. This CDR3 contains 16 residues. After removal of 3 bases from V and 2 bases from J, the junction contained 6 bases not matched to a gene. In germline, CDR1 is SGHKS, CDR2 YYEKEE (reference sequence). CDR3 in amino acids: CASSSPIAGGQETQYF. CDR3 coding DNA: TGTGCCAGCAGCTCACCGATAGCGGGAGGGCAAGAGACCCAGTACTTC.

The chain joins TRBV6-2 or TRBV6-3 to TRBJ2-2, with D unresolved. This CDR3 comprises 20 residues. Trimming took off 2 bases at V and 1 base at J, with 23 bases between the two ends. Germline values: CDR1 MNHEY, CDR2 SVGEGT. In DNA, the CDR3 is TGTGCCAGCAGTTACCAACCGTACCGGTTTACTCTCAAGAACACCGGGGAGCTGTTTTTT. This sequence encodes CASSYQPYRFTLKNTGELFF.

This clone was seen more than once but under ten times. One junction end disagrees with the germline gene, perhaps due to a read error. J is TRBJ2-5 and V is TRBV2; D might be TRBD2 (6 bases). Germline V lookup: CDR1 SNHLY, CDR2 FYNNEI. The CDR3 covers 14 residues. In DNA form, the CDR3 reads TGTGCCAGCAGCGAAGGGACTCTTCAAGAGACCCAGTACTTC. Amino acid sequence: CASSEGTLQETQYF.

V and J are TRBV12-3 or TRBV12-4 and TRBJ1-6, with 8 bases identical to TRBD1. CDR3 size: 12 residues. The trim removed 6 bases at V and 10 bases at J, leaving 2 bases unmatched. The CDR3 nucleotides are TGTGCCAGCAGGGACAGGGCCTCACCCCTCCACTTT. This gives the protein CASRDRASPLHF.

The rearrangement joins TRBV6-1 to TRBJ2-1; D is ambiguous. CDR1 and CDR2 from the germline V gene are MNHNS and SASEGT. The germline V and J ends were trimmed by 1 base and 1 base, with 8 bases remaining between them. CDR3 length: 15 residues. The CDR3 DNA sequence: TGTGCCAGCAGTGAAGAGGAGTGGTCCTACAATGAGCAGTTCTTC. Translating gives CASSEEEWSYNEQFF.

The chain carries TRBV20-1 and TRBJ1-3; 8 bases align to TRBD1. The CDR3 is 14 residues long. Trimming removed 3 bases from V and 7 bases from J; junction bases left unmatched: 8. Germline CDR1 and CDR2: DFQATT and SNEGSKA (reference sequence). The CDR3 sequence is CSASLGQGGNTIYF. CDR3 sequence (DNA): TGCAGTGCTAGTCTAGGACAGGGAGGGAACACCATATATTTT.

The chain uses TRBV7-3 and TRBJ1-4; 7 bases map to TRBD1. The CDR3 contains 17 residues. Per the germline V gene, CDR1 is SGHTA and CDR2 is FQGTGA. Germline trimming cut 2 bases from V and 0 bases from J; bases unmatched to any gene: 6. The CDR3 sequence is CASSLGTDRATNEKLFF. CDR3 in DNA: TGTGCCAGCAGCTTAGGGACAGACAGGGCAACTAATGAAAAACTGTTTTTT. Full variable domain (remainder filled in from reference TRBV7-3 and TRBJ1-4): GAGVSQTPSNKVTEKGKYVELRCDPISGHTALYWYRQSLGQGPEFLIYFQGTGAADDSGLPNDRFFAVRPEGSVSTLKIQRTERGDSAVYLCASSLGTDRATNEKLFFGSGTQLSVL.

The chain joins TRBV24-1 to TRBJ2-1; D gene unclear. The CDR3 loop spans 16 amino acids. Germline loops: CDR1 KGHDR, CDR2 SFDVKD. The germline V and J ends were trimmed by 1 base and 8 bases, with 17 bases remaining between them. The CDR3 nucleotides read TGTGCCACCAGTGATTTCGGATTAGCCCGAGAGGATGAGCAGTTCTTC. This gives the protein CATSDFGLAREDEQFF.

The rearrangement uses TRBV7-2 and TRBJ2-1; D remains unclear. Germline V gene lookup returns CDR1 SGHTA and CDR2 FQGNSA. The CDR3 consists of 13 residues. V gave up 2 bases and J gave up 4 bases, with 6 bases separating them. In nucleotides, the CDR3 is TGTGCCAGCAGCTTAAGCTTATACAATGAGCAGTTCTTC. It is translated as CASSLSLYNEQFF.

The gene calls are TRBV11-3 and TRBJ2-3; D might be TRBD1 (5 bases). The V end lost 5 bases, the J end lost 6 bases, and 9 bases lay between the germline ends. The CDR3 is 12 residues long. Germline CDR1 SGHNT, CDR2 YENEEA. CDR3 residues: CASSRGSDTQYF. CDR3 DNA: TGTGCCAGCAGCAGGGGCTCGGATACGCAGTATTTT.

The CDR3 nucleotides read TGCGCCAGCAGCCAAGCGGGCACTAGCGAATACGAGCAGTACTTC. This encodes CASSQAGTSEYEQYF. V usage is TRBV4-1 and J usage is TRBJ2-7; the match to TRBD2 covers 7 bases. CDR3 length: 15 residues. V was pared by 1 base and J by 4 bases, with 7 bases of the junction left unmatched. CDR1 and CDR2 (germline): MGHRA, YSYEKL.

This chain links TRBV7-3 with TRBJ2-7; 8 nucleotides align to TRBD1. In germline, CDR1 is SGHTA, CDR2 FQGTGA. J was trimmed by 9 bases and V by 2 bases; bases with no gene match: 9. The CDR3 extends over 14 amino acids. DNA of the CDR3: TGTGCCAGCAGCTTACGGCCAGGGGGCGCGGCGCAGTACTTC. This sequence encodes CASSLRPGGAAQYF.

The rearrangement uses TRBV4-3 and TRBJ2-7; TRBD1 aligns across 8 bases. Looked up from germline, CDR1 is LGHNA and CDR2 is YSLEER. CDR3 length: 14 amino acids. J gave up 5 bases and V 4 bases, and 7 bases lay outside the gene matches. The CDR3 bases are TGCGCCAGCAGCCTAAGGACAGGGTCTGACGAGCAGTACTTC. Translated: CASSLRTGSDEQYF.